One TCR beta chain is described in this entry. Its antigen is unknown. Unique molecular identifiers tagged the TCRbeta library. TCRdb ran MiXCR on the PCR reads and lists one entry per CDR3 protein. The sample yields about 870,000 distinct CDR3 sequences, 16% seen once. The sample originates from a study of T-cell reconstitution after alpha-beta-depleted transplantation in children. Findings of the study overall: T-cell counts and diversity at one year post-transplant came mainly from newly produced T cells. Surviving recipient cells, namely T cells and thymic progenitors, were the source of high day-60 TCRbeta diversity in some patients. Reportedly, only several hundred clones from non-depleted graft cells drove alpha-beta T-cell counts at about two months.

Germline assignment: CDR1 SGHRS and CDR2 YFSETQ. The CDR3 loop spans 16 amino acids. The V and J ends lost 5 bases and 2 bases, in that order; junction bases with no gene match: 6. The sample consisted of PBMCs, mostly from graft donor cells, taken 360 days after TCRalphabeta/CD19-depleted stem cell transplant. The V call is TRBV5-1, the J call TRBJ2-2, with 10 bases matching TRBD2. This clonotype originated in a male patient younger than 18 who had a stem cell transplant for acute lymphoblastic leukemia, so the T cells may come from the graft donor. CDR3: CASRTTSGINTGELFF. In DNA form, the CDR3 reads TGCGCCAGCAGAACCACTAGCGGGATTAACACCGGGGAGCTGTTTTTT. The full variable domain, its missing parts supplied by reference TRBV5-1 and TRBJ2-2, is KAGVTQTPRYLIKTRGQQVTLSCSPISGHRSVSWYQQTPGQGLQFLFEYFSETQRNKGNFPGRFSGRQFSNSRSEMNVSTLELGDSALYLCASRTTSGINTGELFFGEGSRLTVL.